The 4 T cell receptor beta chains below come from one sample, sequenced in a study of patients and donors after allogeneic stem cell transplantation. Via MiXCR, TCRdb re-called the RT-PCR reads, giving one row per CDR3 protein. The data contain about a million distinct CDR3 sequences, about a sixth of them singletons. Sequencing was performed on blood, either unsorted or a sorted T cell fraction (not recorded which). The source is a human donor who was either an allogeneic HSCT recipient or a stem cell or donor lymphocyte infusion donor (not recorded which). It is not recorded whose cells these are; they may come from a transplant donor.

This clonotype showed up just once. The chain employs TRBV4-1 and TRBJ2-3; 10 bases align to TRBD2. The germline V gene encodes CDR1 MGHRA and CDR2 YSYEKL. The junction had 7 bases not matched to a gene; V was cut back by 1 base and J by 3 bases. The length of the CDR3 is 17 residues. The CDR3 is CASSQGLAGAGTDTQYF. The DNA for the CDR3 is TGCGCCAGCAGCCAAGGGCTAGCGGGGGCTGGGACAGATACGCAGTATTTT.

This clonotype was seen a few times. The chain carries TRBV25-1 and TRBJ2-6; unclear D gene. The CDR3 is made up of 15 amino acids. V gave up 3 bases and J gave up 0 bases, with 6 bases separating them. The V gene's germline CDR1 is MGHDK and CDR2 SYGVNS. CDR3 in DNA: TGTGCCAGCAGTGAGCTGGGCTCTGGGGCCAACGTCCTGACTTTC. As protein: CASSELGSGANVLTF.

The CDR3 nucleotides read TGTGCCAGCAGTTTACTCGACAGGTACCAAGAAGCTTTCTTT. Protein: CASSLLDRYQEAFF. This chain uses TRBV27 with TRBJ1-1, with D possibly matching TRBD1 (6 bases). The CDR3 length is 14 residues. The V end was cut by 2 bases, the J end by 8 bases, with 15 bases between. Germline V gene data show CDR1 as MNHEY and CDR2 as SMNVEV (reference sequence).

The chain recombines TRBV6-1 with TRBJ1-1, with D unclear. Germline V lookup: CDR1 MNHNS, CDR2 SASEGT. The CDR3 contains 13 residues. Between the trimmed V and J ends, which lost 6 bases and 9 bases, there was a span of 17 bases. The CDR3 reads CASSLIREAKAFF. CDR3 DNA: TGTGCCAGCAGCCTTATTCGGGAGGCAAAAGCTTTCTTT.